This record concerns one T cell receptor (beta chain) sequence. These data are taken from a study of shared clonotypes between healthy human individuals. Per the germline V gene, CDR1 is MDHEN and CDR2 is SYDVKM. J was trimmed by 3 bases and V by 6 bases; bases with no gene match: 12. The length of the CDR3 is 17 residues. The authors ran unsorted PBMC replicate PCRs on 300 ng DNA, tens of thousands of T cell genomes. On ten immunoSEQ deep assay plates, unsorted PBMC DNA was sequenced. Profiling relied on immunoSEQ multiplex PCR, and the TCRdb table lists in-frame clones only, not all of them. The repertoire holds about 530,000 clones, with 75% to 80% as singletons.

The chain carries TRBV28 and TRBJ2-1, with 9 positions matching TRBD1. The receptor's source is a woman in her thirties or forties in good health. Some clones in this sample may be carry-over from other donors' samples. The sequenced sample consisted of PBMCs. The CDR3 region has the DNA TGTGCCAGCAGCAAACCGGGACAGGGCGCGGGCTACAATGAGCAGTTCTTC. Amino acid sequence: CASSKPGQGAGYNEQFF.